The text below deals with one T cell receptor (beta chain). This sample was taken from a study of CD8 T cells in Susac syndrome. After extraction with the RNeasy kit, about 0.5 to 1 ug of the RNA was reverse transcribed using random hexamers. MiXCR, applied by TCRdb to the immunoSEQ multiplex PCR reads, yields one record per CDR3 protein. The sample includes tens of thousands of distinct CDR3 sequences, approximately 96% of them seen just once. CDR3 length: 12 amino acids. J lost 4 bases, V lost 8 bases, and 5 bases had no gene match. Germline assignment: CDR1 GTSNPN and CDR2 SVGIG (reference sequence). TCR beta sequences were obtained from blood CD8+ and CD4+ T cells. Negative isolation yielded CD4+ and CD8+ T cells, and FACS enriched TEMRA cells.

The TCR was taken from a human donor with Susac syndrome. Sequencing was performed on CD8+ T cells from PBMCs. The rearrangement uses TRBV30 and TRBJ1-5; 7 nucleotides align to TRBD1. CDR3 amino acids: CAGGDRNQPQHF. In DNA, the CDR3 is TGTGCCGGGGGGGACAGAAATCAGCCCCAGCATTTT.